The text below deals with one T cell receptor (beta chain). The sample belongs to a study of blood T cell repertoires in COVID-19. The overall study: The analysed material was cDNA or gDNA that came from T cells, B-cell-depleted T cells, or PBMCs.

The repertoire was sequenced with immunoSEQ multiplex PCR; TCRdb's copy has only in-frame clones and lacks some. The table has some 260,000 clones, 65% to 90% seen once. The age range of participants was about 18 to 95 years, with residence in about two dozen US areas. Donors in Cohort 3 counted as recovered after two negative PCRs, clearance, or symptom resolution. Germline CDR1 is MDHEN and CDR2 is SYDVKM. V gave up 5 bases and J gave up 4 bases; unmatched junction bases: 10. CDR3 length: 15 amino acids. The TCR comes from a man in his forties or fifties who had recovered from COVID-19. The sample comprised PBMCs or T cells enriched from blood (not recorded which). V and J are TRBV28 and TRBJ2-7; 8 positions agree with TRBD1. The CDR3 sequence is CASSSTGQASYEQYF. The CDR3 DNA follows: TGTGCCAGCAGTAGCACGGGACAGGCCTCGTACGAGCAGTACTTC.